The clone carrying this TCR beta chain was found many times. This CDR3 region has 14 residues. Between the trimmed V and J ends, which lost 3 bases and 6 bases, there was a span of 11 bases. For TCR beta, libraries came from iRepertoire HTBI primers and Arm-PCR of CDR3 regions. TCRdb passed the multiplex PCR reads through MiXCR, listing each CDR3 protein once. This table has some 400,000 distinct CDR3 sequences, more than 12% appearing once. The data stem from a study of regulatory T cells in long-lasting Graves disease. Noted time point: newly diagnosed GD, antithyroid drugs for less than 3 months. PBMC-derived RNA was used for the TCR library. This sample also appeared in a second study, on T cells in Graves' hyperthyroidism and ophthalmopathy.

The rearrangement joins TRBV12-3 or TRBV12-4 to TRBJ2-2, with a possible D match to TRBD2 (5 bases). The source material was peripheral blood mononuclear cells (PBMCs), sampled at new diagnosis, from a patient treated with antithyroid drugs. The receptor's source is a woman aged 25 to 45 with Graves disease. The CDR3, as DNA: TGTGCCAGCAGTTTGAGGGCAGAGGCCGGGGAGCTGTTTTTT. It encodes CASSLRAEAGELFF.